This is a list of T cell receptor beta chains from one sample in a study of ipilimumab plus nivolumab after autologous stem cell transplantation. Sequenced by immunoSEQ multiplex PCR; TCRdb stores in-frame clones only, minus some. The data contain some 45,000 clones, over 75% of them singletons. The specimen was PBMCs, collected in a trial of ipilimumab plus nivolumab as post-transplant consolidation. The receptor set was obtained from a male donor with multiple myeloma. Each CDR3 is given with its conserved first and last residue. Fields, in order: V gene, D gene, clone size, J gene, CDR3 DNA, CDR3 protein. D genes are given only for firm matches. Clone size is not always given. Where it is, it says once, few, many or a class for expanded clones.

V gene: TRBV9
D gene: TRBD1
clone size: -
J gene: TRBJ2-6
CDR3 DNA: TGTGCCAGCAGCGTAGCCGGGACAGGGACGGCCGGGGCCAACGTCCTGACTTTC
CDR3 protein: CASSVAGTGTAGANVLTF

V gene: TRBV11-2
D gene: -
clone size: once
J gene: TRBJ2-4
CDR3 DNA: TGTGCCAGCAGCCTTCCAAGGGGCAAAAACATTCAGTACTTC
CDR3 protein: CASSLPRGKNIQYF

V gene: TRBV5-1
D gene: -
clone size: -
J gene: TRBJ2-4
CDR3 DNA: TGCGCCAGCAGGTTAAATGACAGGGAGGGAGACATTCAGTACTTC
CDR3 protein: CASRLNDREGDIQYF

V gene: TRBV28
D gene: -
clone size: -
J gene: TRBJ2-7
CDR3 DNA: TGTGCCAGCAGTAGCCACGAGCAGTACTTC
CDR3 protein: CASSSHEQYF

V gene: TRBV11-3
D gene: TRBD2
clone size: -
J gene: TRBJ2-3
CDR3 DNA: TGTGCCAGCAGCTTAGAGGGGGGGTCCACAGATACGCAGTATTTT
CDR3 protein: CASSLEGGSTDTQYF

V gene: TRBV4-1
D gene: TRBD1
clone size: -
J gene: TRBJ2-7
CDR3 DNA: TGCGCCAGCAGCCACTCCCGGGACAGGGGGACCTACGAGCAGTACTTC
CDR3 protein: CASSHSRDRGTYEQYF

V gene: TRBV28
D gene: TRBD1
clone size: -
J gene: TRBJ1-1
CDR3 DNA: TGTGCCAGCTTTCACAGGGGGCCCACTGAAGCTTTCTTT
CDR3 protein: CASFHRGPTEAFF

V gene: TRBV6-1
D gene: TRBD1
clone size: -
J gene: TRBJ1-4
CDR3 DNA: TGTGCCAGCAGTAGGGGACAGCCTGCTAATGAAAAACTGTTTTTT
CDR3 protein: CASSRGQPANEKLFF

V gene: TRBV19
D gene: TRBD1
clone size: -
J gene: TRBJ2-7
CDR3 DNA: TGTGCCAGTAGTATAGAAGGGGGCGCATTCTACGAGCAGTACTTC
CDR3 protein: CASSIEGGAFYEQYF

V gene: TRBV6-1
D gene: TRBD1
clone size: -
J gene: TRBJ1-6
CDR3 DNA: TGTGCCAGCAGTGGGGAGGGGGCGGTATCCTATAATTCACCCCTCCACTTT
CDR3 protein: CASSGEGAVSYNSPLHF

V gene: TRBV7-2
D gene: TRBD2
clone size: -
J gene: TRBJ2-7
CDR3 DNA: TGTGCCAGCAGCTTAGCGGGGGGTACTAGCGGGGACGAGCAGTACTTC
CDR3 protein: CASSLAGGTSGDEQYF

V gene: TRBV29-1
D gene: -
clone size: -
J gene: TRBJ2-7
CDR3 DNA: TGCAGCGGCGTGGGGGGATCATCCTACGAGCAGTACTTC
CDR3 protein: CSGVGGSSYEQYF

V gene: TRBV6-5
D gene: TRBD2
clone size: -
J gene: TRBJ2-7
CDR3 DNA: TGTGCCAGCACCCGCGGGAGTGTCTACGAGCAGTACTTC
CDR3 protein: CASTRGSVYEQYF

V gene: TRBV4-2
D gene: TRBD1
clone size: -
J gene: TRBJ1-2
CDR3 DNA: TGTGCCAGCAGCCCTGGACAGGGGGCAAACTATGGCTACACCTTC
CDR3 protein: CASSPGQGANYGYTF

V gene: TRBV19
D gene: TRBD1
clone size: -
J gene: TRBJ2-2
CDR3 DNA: TGTGGAGCCGGGACAGGGGACCCGATGACCGGGGAGCTGTTTTTT
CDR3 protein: CGAGTGDPMTGELFF

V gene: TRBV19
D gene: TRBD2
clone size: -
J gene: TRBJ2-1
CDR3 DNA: TGTGCCAGTAGCCCCAACAGAGCGGGGAATGAGCAGTTCTTC
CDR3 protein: CASSPNRAGNEQFF

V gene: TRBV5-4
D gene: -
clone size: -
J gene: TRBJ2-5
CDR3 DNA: TGTGCCAGCAGCTTGGAGGGAGGGGGAGGCGAGACCCAGTACTTC
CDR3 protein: CASSLEGGGGETQYF

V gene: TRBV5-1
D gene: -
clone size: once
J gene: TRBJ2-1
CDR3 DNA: TGCGCCAGCAGCTTTTCCGGGACACCTTACAATGAGCAGTTCTTC
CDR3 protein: CASSFSGTPYNEQFF

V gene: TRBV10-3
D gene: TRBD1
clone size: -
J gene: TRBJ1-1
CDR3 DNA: TGTGCCATCAGTGATTCGCAGGGGGACACTGAAGCTTTCTTT
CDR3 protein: CAISDSQGDTEAFF

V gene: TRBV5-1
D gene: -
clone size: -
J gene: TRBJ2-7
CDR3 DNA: TGCGCCAGCAGCTTGGAAGGGACCCACGAGCAGTACTTC
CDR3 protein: CASSLEGTHEQYF

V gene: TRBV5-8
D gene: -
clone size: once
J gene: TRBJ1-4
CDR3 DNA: TGTGCCAGCAGCCCCCAGGACGGTGAACTGTTTTTT
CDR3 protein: CASSPQDGELFF

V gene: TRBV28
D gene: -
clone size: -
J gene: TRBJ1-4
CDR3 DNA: TGTGCCAGCAGTTTGACCGGGGATGAAAAACTGTTTTTT
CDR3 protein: CASSLTGDEKLFF

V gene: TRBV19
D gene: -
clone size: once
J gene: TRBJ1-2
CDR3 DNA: TGTGCCAGTAGTCAGGTCTCCACGGGGTACAACTATGGCTACACCTTC
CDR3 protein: CASSQVSTGYNYGYTF

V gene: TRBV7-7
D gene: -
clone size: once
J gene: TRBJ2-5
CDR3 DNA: TGTGCTAGCAGCTTAGGGGTAGGGGGGTACCAAGAGACCCAGTACTTC
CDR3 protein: CASSLGVGGYQETQYF

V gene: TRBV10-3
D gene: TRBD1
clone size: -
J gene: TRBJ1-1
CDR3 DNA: TGTGCCATCCGGGGACAGCGGAACACTGAAGCTTTCTTT
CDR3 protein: CAIRGQRNTEAFF

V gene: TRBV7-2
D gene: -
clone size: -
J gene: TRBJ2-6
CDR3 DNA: TGTGCCAGCAGCCGGGGGTCTGGGGCCAACGTCCTGACTTTC
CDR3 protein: CASSRGSGANVLTF

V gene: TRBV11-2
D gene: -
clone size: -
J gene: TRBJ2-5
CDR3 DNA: TGTGCCAGCAGCGATCCCTTGAGTCCGAACTTC
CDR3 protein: CASSDPLSPNF

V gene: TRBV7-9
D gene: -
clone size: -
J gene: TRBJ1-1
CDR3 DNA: TGTGCCAGCAGCTACCCCGGGGGAAACACTGAAGCTTTCTTT
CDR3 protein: CASSYPGGNTEAFF

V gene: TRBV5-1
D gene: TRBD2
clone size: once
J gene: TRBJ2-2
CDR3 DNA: TGCGCCAGCAGTCTGACTAGCGGAGCCACCGGGGAGCTGTTTTTT
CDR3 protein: CASSLTSGATGELFF

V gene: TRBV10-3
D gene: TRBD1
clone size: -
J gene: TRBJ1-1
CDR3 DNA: TGTGCCATCAGTGGCCCCGGGACAGGGGGCCATGAAGCTTTCTTT
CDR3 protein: CAISGPGTGGHEAFF

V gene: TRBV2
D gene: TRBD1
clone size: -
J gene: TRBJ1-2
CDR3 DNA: TGTGCCAGCAGTGTTACGGACAGGGAAGGAGATGGCTACACCTTC
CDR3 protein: CASSVTDREGDGYTF